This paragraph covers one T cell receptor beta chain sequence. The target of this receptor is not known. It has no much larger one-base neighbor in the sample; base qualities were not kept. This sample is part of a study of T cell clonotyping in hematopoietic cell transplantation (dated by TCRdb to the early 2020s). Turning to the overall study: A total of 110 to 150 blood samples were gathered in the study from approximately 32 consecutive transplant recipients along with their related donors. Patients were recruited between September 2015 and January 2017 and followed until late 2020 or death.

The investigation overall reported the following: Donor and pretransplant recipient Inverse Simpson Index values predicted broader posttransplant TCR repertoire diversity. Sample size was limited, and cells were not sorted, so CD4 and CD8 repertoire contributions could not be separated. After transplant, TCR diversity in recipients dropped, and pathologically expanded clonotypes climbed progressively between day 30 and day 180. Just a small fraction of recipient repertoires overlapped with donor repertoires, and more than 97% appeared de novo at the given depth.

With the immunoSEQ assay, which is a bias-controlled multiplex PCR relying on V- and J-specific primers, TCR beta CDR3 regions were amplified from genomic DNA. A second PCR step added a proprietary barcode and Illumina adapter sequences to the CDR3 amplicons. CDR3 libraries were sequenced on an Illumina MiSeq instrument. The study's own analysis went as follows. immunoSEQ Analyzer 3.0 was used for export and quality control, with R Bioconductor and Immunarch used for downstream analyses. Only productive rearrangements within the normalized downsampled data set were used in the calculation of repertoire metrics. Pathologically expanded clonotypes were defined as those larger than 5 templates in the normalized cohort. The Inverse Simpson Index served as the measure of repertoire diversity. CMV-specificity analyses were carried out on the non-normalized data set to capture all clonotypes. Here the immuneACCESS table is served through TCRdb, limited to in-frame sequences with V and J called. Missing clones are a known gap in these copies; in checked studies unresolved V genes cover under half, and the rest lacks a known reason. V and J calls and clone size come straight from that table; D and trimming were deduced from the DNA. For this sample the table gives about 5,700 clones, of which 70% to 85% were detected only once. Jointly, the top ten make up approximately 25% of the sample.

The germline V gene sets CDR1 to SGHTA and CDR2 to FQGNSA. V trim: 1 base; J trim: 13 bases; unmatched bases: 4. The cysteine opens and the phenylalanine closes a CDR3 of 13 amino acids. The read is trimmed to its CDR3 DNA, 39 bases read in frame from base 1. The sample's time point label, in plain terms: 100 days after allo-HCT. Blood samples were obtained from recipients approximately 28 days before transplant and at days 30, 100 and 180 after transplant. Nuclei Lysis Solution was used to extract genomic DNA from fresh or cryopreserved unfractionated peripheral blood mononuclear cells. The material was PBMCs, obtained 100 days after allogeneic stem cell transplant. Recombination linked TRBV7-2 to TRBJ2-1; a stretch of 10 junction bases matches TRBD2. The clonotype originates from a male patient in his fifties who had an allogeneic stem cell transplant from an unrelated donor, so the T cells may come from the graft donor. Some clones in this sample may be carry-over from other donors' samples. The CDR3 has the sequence CASSLGGLALQFF. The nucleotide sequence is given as TGTGCCAGCAGCTTAGGGGGACTAGCGCTCCAGTTCTTC.